This passage covers 26 T cell receptor beta chains from one sample sequenced in a study of response to subunit inactivated influenza vaccine. One entry per CDR3 protein results from TCRdb running MiXCR on the RT-PCR reads. Of just under 550,000 distinct CDR3 sequences in the sample, under 30% were seen once. In addition, the sample was reused for a study of T cells expressing NK-cell markers. According to that study: Synthesis of TCR beta cDNA relied on 5'RACE template switching carrying UMIs.

The sequences come from CD4+ T cells sorted from PBMCs, collected roughly 12 days after vaccination. The source is a man in his fifties or sixties who received an inactivated influenza vaccine.

The table lists this clonotype with a few counts. The chain has TRBV29-1 and TRBJ2-5; D remains unclear. The CDR3 covers 12 residues. Trimming removed 6 bases at V and 4 bases at J, with 12 bases between. Germline loops: CDR1 SQVTM, CDR2 ANQGSEA. The CDR3 DNA is TGCAGCGTCGGTGGGTTCGGAGAGACCCAGTACTTC. It is translated as CSVGGFGETQYF.

This chain uses TRBV6-6 with TRBJ2-7; no reliable D call. The CDR3 has 13 residues. Trimming took off 0 bases at V and 3 bases at J, with 6 bases between the two ends. Germline loops: CDR1 MNHNY, CDR2 SVGAGI (reference sequence). The DNA for the CDR3 is TGTGCCAGCAGTTACTCGGACGGCTACGAGCAGTACTTC. Its protein is CASSYSDGYEQYF.

This clonotype was seen only a few times. The genes are TRBV4-1 and TRBJ1-2; D perhaps matches TRBD1 (6 bases). Germline values: CDR1 MGHRA, CDR2 YSYEKL. This CDR3 has 14 residues. The V end was cut by 0 bases, the J end by 7 bases, with 12 bases between. CDR3 DNA: TGCGCCAGCAGCCAAGATTTCAGGGGATCTGGCTACACCTTC. This codes for CASSQDFRGSGYTF.

This chain's CDR3 is CASSPSIGRDNQPQHF. CDR3 nucleotide sequence: TGTGCCAGCAGCCCGAGTATCGGGCGGGACAATCAGCCCCAGCATTTT. The chain has TRBV12-3 or TRBV12-4 and TRBJ1-5; no clear D. The CDR3 totals 16 residues. V was trimmed by 6 bases and J by 3 bases, leaving 18 bases between them.

This chain connects TRBV12-3 or TRBV12-4 to TRBJ2-1, with D perhaps matching TRBD2 (6 bases). The CDR3 consists of 15 residues. The germline V and J ends were trimmed by 3 bases and 6 bases, with 15 bases remaining between them. CDR3 sequence (DNA): TGTGCCAGCAGTTTTTACGGGAGCTCGTTCAATGAGCAGTTCTTC. Its protein is CASSFYGSSFNEQFF.

The rearrangement links TRBV4-1 to TRBJ2-1; 8 bases align to TRBD2. The CDR3 is 14 residues long. In germline, CDR1 is MGHRA, CDR2 YSYEKL. V trimming: 1 base; J trimming: 13 bases; junction bases outside the gene matches: 9. CDR3 sequence reads: CASSQGPGLGAQFF. Written as DNA, the CDR3 is TGCGCCAGCAGCCAAGGCCCGGGACTAGGGGCTCAGTTCTTC.

The V and J genes are TRBV28 and TRBJ1-2; 11 bases agree with TRBD1. The CDR3 runs 17 residues. J gave up 4 bases and V 6 bases, and 13 bases lay outside the gene matches. Germline values: CDR1 MDHEN, CDR2 SYDVKM. In DNA form, the CDR3 reads TGTGCCAGCAGGGCTTCCGGGACAGGGGGGGCCTCCTATGGCTACACCTTC. As protein: CASRASGTGGASYGYTF.

This chain uses TRBV28 with TRBJ1-5; D not certain. The CDR3 covers 15 residues. The germline V gene encodes CDR1 MDHEN and CDR2 SYDVKM. The V end was cut by 5 bases, the J end by 5 bases, with 16 bases between. CDR3 nucleotides: TGTGCCAGCAGTACCCCCATAGGGTGGCATCAGCCCCAGCATTTT. Its translation is CASSTPIGWHQPQHF.

This clonotype came up a few times. This chain links TRBV29-1 with TRBJ2-3; D not certain. From germline, CDR1 is SQVTM and CDR2 ANQGSEA. This CDR3 contains 13 residues. Trimming stripped 2 bases from V and 1 base from J, with 7 bases between. The CDR3 spells CSVETPGTDTQYF. CDR3 DNA sequence: TGCAGCGTTGAAACCCCTGGCACAGATACGCAGTATTTT.

The J gene is TRBJ2-7, the V gene TRBV4-3, with D perhaps TRBD1 or TRBD2 (6 bases each). The germline V gene has CDR1 LGHNA and CDR2 YSLEER. V was trimmed by 0 bases and J by 6 bases, leaving 18 bases between them. The CDR3 totals 16 residues. CDR3 in amino acids: CASSQEGGLTPSEQYF. CDR3 nucleotides: TGCGCCAGCAGCCAAGAAGGGGGGCTAACCCCCTCCGAGCAGTACTTC.

Of note for this clonotype: The junction shows a germline mismatch at one end, possibly a read error. The V call is TRBV27, the J call TRBJ2-1, with D hard to call. CDR3 length: 15 residues. Germline V gives CDR1 MNHEY, CDR2 SMNVEV (reference sequence). The CDR3 DNA follows: TGTGCCAGCAGTTTCGGTTGGGTAGGGTTGAATGAGAAGTTCTTC. Protein sequence: CASSFGWVGLNEKFF.

This clonotype was found many times. This chain connects TRBV2 to TRBJ2-1; D possibly uses TRBD1 or TRBD2 (5 bases each). Looked up from germline, CDR1 is SNHLY and CDR2 is FYNNEI. The CDR3 is 12 residues long. The V and J ends lost 2 bases and 9 bases respectively, with 8 bases between them. For the CDR3, the DNA is TGTGCCAGCAGTGAATCTGGGGGTGAGCAGTTCTTC. It yields the protein CASSESGGEQFF.

This sequence joins TRBV4-1 and TRBJ2-7, with D possibly matching TRBD1 (6 bases). CDR1 MGHRA and CDR2 YSYEKL come from the germline V gene. The CDR3 totals 16 residues. V was pared by 2 bases and J by 3 bases, with 17 bases between. In DNA, the CDR3 is TGCGCCAGCAGCCAAACCGGGACATGGGGAAACTACGAGCAGTACTTC. It specifies CASSQTGTWGNYEQYF.

Here the CDR3 reads CASSYGTARYEQYF. In DNA, the CDR3 is TGTGCCAGCAGTTACGGGACAGCACGCTACGAGCAGTACTTC. The gene calls are TRBV27 and TRBJ2-7, with 7 nucleotides matching TRBD1. The germline CDR1 and CDR2 sequences are MNHEY and SMNVEV (reference sequence). With V trimmed by 4 bases and J by 3 bases, 6 bases remained unmatched. The CDR3 runs to 14 residues.

This clonotype was seen a few times. The J gene is TRBJ2-7, the V gene TRBV15, with no clear D. The CDR3 contains 12 residues. Germline V gene data show CDR1 as LNHNV and CDR2 as YYDKDF (reference sequence). The V gene lost 1 base and the J gene lost 6 bases, with 7 bases spanning the gap. DNA of the CDR3: TGTGCCACCAGCAGAGGATTCGGCGAGCAGTACTTC. As protein: CATSRGFGEQYF.

The genes are TRBV9 and TRBJ2-7; 9 bases line up with TRBD1. CDR1 SGDLS and CDR2 YYNGEE come from the germline V gene. CDR3 length equals 14 residues. V lost 0 bases and J lost 7; bases outside the gene matches: 5. The CDR3 is CASSVAQGAEEQYF. As DNA, the CDR3 is TGTGCCAGCAGCGTAGCACAGGGGGCGGAGGAGCAGTACTTC.

The CDR3 here is CASSRLGIDTQYF. The CDR3 coding sequence is TGTGCCAGCAGTCGACTCGGAATAGATACGCAGTATTTT. The chain carries TRBV6-2 or TRBV6-3 and TRBJ2-3; the D is unclear. The CDR3 has 13 amino acids. Trimming removed 5 bases from V and 5 bases from J, with 11 bases in between. Per the germline V gene, CDR1 is MNHEY and CDR2 is SVGEGT.

CDR3 region: CASSLDVSEQFF. The DNA of the CDR3 is TGTGCCAGCAGCTTAGATGTGAGTGAGCAGTTCTTC. This chain joins TRBV7-9 and TRBJ2-1; D not certain. Trimming left V 1 base short and J 9 bases short, with 7 bases between. The CDR3 loop spans 12 amino acids. The V gene's germline CDR1 is SEHNR and CDR2 FQNEAQ (reference sequence).

This clonotype was picked up a small number of times. The gene calls are TRBV20-1 and TRBJ1-2; no firm D call. There are 14 residues in the CDR3. From germline, CDR1 is DFQATT and CDR2 SNEGSKA (reference sequence). The V and J ends lost 1 base and 2 bases respectively, with 11 bases between them. Written as DNA, the CDR3 is TGCAGTGCTAGAGCACTGACTTCGAACTATGGCTACACCTTC. Encoded protein: CSARALTSNYGYTF.

This clonotype was counted between two and nine times. The chain carries TRBV4-2 and TRBJ2-7, with 8 positions matching TRBD1. With 0 bases clipped from V and 6 bases from J, the junction kept 7 bases outside the gene matches. This CDR3 comprises 15 residues. Germline-derived CDR1 and CDR2 are LGHNA and YNFKEQ. CDR3 bases: TGTGCCAGCAGCCAAGATAGGACAGGGCCTGGCGAGCAGTACTTC. Protein product: CASSQDRTGPGEQYF.

The V gene is TRBV3-1, the J gene TRBJ1-2; D uncertain. Trimming took 1 base from V and 8 from J, leaving 11 bases between them. The germline V gene encodes CDR1 LGHDT and CDR2 YNNKEL (reference sequence). This CDR3 has 13 amino acids. CDR3: CASSQVMTVGYTF. The CDR3 DNA is TGTGCCAGCAGCCAAGTCATGACCGTAGGCTACACCTTC.

This clonotype was found many times. The chain has TRBV12-3 or TRBV12-4 and TRBJ2-5; D assignment may be TRBD1 or TRBD2 (7 bases each). CDR3 length equals 16 residues. V was pared by 4 bases and J by 2 bases, with 17 bases between. CDR3: CASSSGGGGPQETQYF. The CDR3 nucleotides read TGTGCCAGCAGTTCAGGGGGGGGGGGCCCACAAGAGACCCAGTACTTC.

The rearrangement links TRBV9 to TRBJ2-5; 8 nucleotides line up with TRBD2. The CDR3 length is 15 residues. Germline V gene lookup returns CDR1 SGDLS and CDR2 YYNGEE. Trimming removed 1 base from V and 5 bases from J; junction bases left unmatched: 7. The CDR3 loop is CASSVMSGGLETQYF. CDR3 nucleotide sequence: TGTGCCAGCAGCGTAATGTCGGGAGGGCTGGAGACCCAGTACTTC.

Only a few counts were recorded for this clonotype. The CDR3 region has the DNA TGTGCCAGCAGCTTAGGCATAGAAGGACTACGACAGCCCCAGCATTTT. It encodes CASSLGIEGLRQPQHF. The chain has TRBV7-2 and TRBJ1-5, with unresolved D. The CDR3 is 16 residues long. Trimming cost V 1 base and J 7 bases, with 17 bases left between them. Germline CDR1 is SGHTA and CDR2 is FQGNSA.

This clonotype was counted between two and nine times. The V and J genes are TRBV7-3 and TRBJ2-3; D is perhaps TRBD1 or TRBD2 (5 bases each). The CDR3 sequence is 16 residues long. V gave up 2 bases and J gave up 3 bases, with 15 bases separating them. Germline V gene data show CDR1 as SGHTA and CDR2 as FQGTGA. The CDR3 loop reads CASSLGASRSTDTQYF. The CDR3 DNA follows: TGTGCCAGCAGCTTAGGGGCTAGCAGATCTACAGATACGCAGTATTTT.

V usage is TRBV12-3 or TRBV12-4 and J usage is TRBJ2-1; possibly TRBD2 for D (6 bases). CDR3 length: 18 amino acids. V was trimmed by 5 bases and J by 0 bases, leaving 20 bases between them. The CDR3 sequence is CASSKLTSSWSSYNEQFF. The CDR3 DNA reads TGTGCCAGCAGTAAACTTACTAGCTCCTGGAGCTCCTACAATGAGCAGTTCTTC.